These 25 T cell receptor beta chains were all obtained from the same sample, sequenced in a study of T cell responses to AZD1222 COVID-19 vaccine. The repertoire was sequenced with immunoSEQ multiplex PCR; TCRdb's copy has only in-frame clones and lacks some. In the table there are around 86,000 clones, 90% of which are singletons. This specimen consisted of peripheral blood, obtained on day 0 of AZD1222 vaccination. Receptors were obtained from an adult in good health.

The V and J genes are TRBV4-1 and TRBJ1-3; 8 bases fit TRBD1. Germline CDR1 reads MGHRA; CDR2 reads YSYEKL. The CDR3 contains 16 residues. With V trimmed by 0 bases and J by 2 bases, 3 bases remained unmatched. The DNA for the CDR3 is TGCGCCAGCAGCCAAGAAATACAGGGGGCTGGAAACACCATATATTTT. This encodes CASSQEIQGAGNTIYF.

V gene TRBV6-5 combines with J gene TRBJ1-3; D not certain. The CDR3 totals 15 residues. V was cut by 2 bases and J by 0 bases, with 8 bases left in between. Germline V CDR1 and CDR2: MNHEY, SVGAGI. The CDR3 nucleotides are TGTGCCAGCAGTTACGGCGGCGACTCTGGAAACACCATATATTTT. This translates into CASSYGGDSGNTIYF.

The V call is TRBV11-2, the J call TRBJ2-1; TRBD2 aligns across 9 bases. V was pared by 5 bases and J by 2 bases, with 13 bases of the junction left unmatched. The V gene's germline CDR1 is SGHAT and CDR2 FQNNGV. This CDR3 has 18 amino acids. CDR3 sequence: CASSPKGGTSSPYNEQFF. The DNA for the CDR3 is TGTGCCAGCAGCCCCAAGGGGGGGACTAGCTCCCCCTACAATGAGCAGTTCTTC.

The chain uses TRBV14 and TRBJ2-1; the D gene is possibly TRBD2 (5 bases). Trimming shortened V by 1 base and J by 10 bases, and 14 bases separated the two germline ends. Looked up from germline, CDR1 is SGHDN and CDR2 is FVKESK. The CDR3 is 14 residues long. CDR3 bases: TGTGCCAGCAGCCAAGGGAGGTCCAATAGCGAGCAGTTCTTC. Translating gives CASSQGRSNSEQFF.

This clone is classed as medium-sized. The J gene is TRBJ2-3, the V gene TRBV13, with D possibly called TRBD1 or TRBD2 (6 bases each). The length of the CDR3 is 15 residues. V shed 3 bases and J shed 2 bases, with 12 bases lying between them. Germline V CDR1 and CDR2: PRHDT, FYEKMQ (reference sequence). The CDR3 sequence: CASSFGGSFTDTQYF. The CDR3 region has the DNA TGTGCCAGCAGCTTCGGGGGCAGCTTCACAGATACGCAGTATTTT. Using reference TRBV13 and TRBJ2-3 for the parts outside the CDR3, the full variable domain is AAGVIQSPRHLIKEKRETATLKCYPIPRHDTVYWYQQGPGQDPQFLISFYEKMQSDKGSIPDRFSAQQFSDYHSELNMSSLELGDSALYFCASSFGGSFTDTQYFGPGTRLTVL.

This clone is judged medium-sized. J is TRBJ2-7 and V is TRBV7-8; D assignment may be TRBD1 or TRBD2 (5 bases each). From germline, CDR1 is SGHVS and CDR2 FQNEAQ. The V and J ends lost 2 bases and 12 bases respectively, with 14 bases between them. There are 12 residues in the CDR3. CDR3 sequence: CASSLIRGELYF. The CDR3 coding sequence is TGTGCCAGCAGCTTAATAAGGGGAGAACTGTACTTC.

This clone is a singleton in its sample. Other DNA sequences in this specimen translate into the identical CDR3. CDR3 sequence: CAISESGGNQPQHF. DNA for the CDR3: TGTGCCATCAGTGAGTCGGGAGGCAATCAGCCCCAGCATTTT. The chain joins TRBV10-3 to TRBJ1-5; no reliable D call. The CDR3 loop spans 14 amino acids. Germline loops: CDR1 ENHRY, CDR2 SYGVKD. Trimming removed 0 bases from V and 2 bases from J, with 5 bases in between.

V and J are TRBV7-3 and TRBJ2-3; D is perhaps TRBD2 (6 bases). This CDR3 spans 17 amino acids. The germline gives CDR1 SGHTA, CDR2 FQGTGA. V was cut by 4 bases and J by 1 base, with 18 bases left in between. The CDR3 region is CASSSGTGTRGTDTQYF. In DNA, the CDR3 is TGTGCCAGCAGCTCCGGGACTGGGACCAGGGGCACAGATACGCAGTATTTT.

This clone occurred a few times. The V call is TRBV18, the J call TRBJ1-5, with no clear D. Per the germline V gene, CDR1 is KGHSH and CDR2 is LQKENI. The V end was cut by 5 bases, the J end by 2 bases, with 13 bases between. The CDR3 totals 15 residues. CDR3 residues: CASSAGVSGNQPQHF. The CDR3 bases are TGTGCCAGCTCAGCGGGTGTAAGTGGCAATCAGCCCCAGCATTTT.

The chain carries TRBV7-9 and TRBJ1-6, with D perhaps TRBD1 (5 bases). Per the germline V gene, CDR1 is SEHNR and CDR2 is FQNEAQ (reference sequence). With 7 bases removed from V and 9 bases from J, the gap between germline ends came to 16 bases. The CDR3 is 14 residues long. CDR3 in amino acids: CASTLGGVVSPLHF. CDR3 DNA sequence: TGTGCCAGCACCTTGGGGGGAGTAGTTTCACCCCTCCACTTT.

The chain combines TRBV18 with TRBJ1-4, with 9 bases lining up with TRBD1. The germline CDR1 and CDR2 sequences are KGHSH and LQKENI. The CDR3 extends over 14 amino acids. The V segment lost 6 bases and the J segment 8 bases; nucleotides outside the gene matches: 7. The CDR3 sequence: CASSQGQGGEKLFF. DNA of the CDR3: TGTGCCAGCTCCCAGGGACAGGGTGGAGAAAAACTGTTTTTT.

The rearrangement uses TRBV6-2 or TRBV6-3 and TRBJ2-3, with D possibly being TRBD2 (5 bases). CDR3 length: 15 residues. Deletions cut 0 bases from V and 3 bases from J, with 10 bases between. Germline V gene sequence: CDR1 MNHEY, CDR2 SVGEGT. CDR3 residues: CASSYSGVGTDTQYF. The CDR3 region has the DNA TGTGCCAGCAGTTACTCCGGGGTGGGGACAGATACGCAGTATTTT.

Notes on this clone: The same CDR3 can be traced to other DNA sequences in this sample. The CDR3 sequence: CASSVAGNTIYF. The CDR3 DNA is TGTGCCAGCAGCGTAGCCGGAAACACCATATATTTT. The chain carries TRBV9 and TRBJ1-3; D not resolved. CDR1 is SGDLS, CDR2 YYNGEE, per germline. The CDR3 covers 12 residues. Trimming removed 0 bases at V and 4 bases at J, with 2 bases between.

The chain uses TRBV27 and TRBJ2-7; TRBD2 aligns across 14 bases. This CDR3 has 15 residues. J lost 5 bases, V lost 3 bases, and 3 bases had no gene match. Germline V lookup: CDR1 MNHEY, CDR2 SMNVEV (reference sequence). CDR3 loop: CASSLGTSGGNEQYF. In DNA, the CDR3 is TGTGCCAGCAGTTTGGGGACTAGCGGGGGAAACGAGCAGTACTTC.

On this clone: Other DNA sequences in the same sample also yield this CDR3. V is TRBV29-1 and J is TRBJ1-2; D gene ambiguous. In germline, CDR1 is SQVTM, CDR2 ANQGSEA. Trimming took 6 bases from V and 4 from J, leaving 9 bases between them. The CDR3 spans 11 residues. CDR3 in amino acids: CSVGDFYGYTF. In DNA, the CDR3 is TGCAGCGTCGGGGATTTCTATGGCTACACCTTC.

The rearrangement uses TRBV6-5 and TRBJ2-2; 7 bases map to TRBD1. The junction had 5 bases not matched to a gene; V was cut back by 2 bases and J by 2 bases. Germline V gene sequence: CDR1 MNHEY, CDR2 SVGAGI. This CDR3 comprises 16 residues. CDR3 bases: TGTGCCAGCAGTTACACAGGGGTCGAAAACACCGGGGAGCTGTTTTTT. As protein: CASSYTGVENTGELFF.

The V gene is TRBV5-6, the J gene TRBJ1-5; no definite D call. Germline-derived CDR1 and CDR2 are SGHDT and YYEEEE. The CDR3 has 12 amino acids. Trimming pared 4 bases from V and 3 bases from J, leaving 5 bases between. The CDR3 sequence is CASSQDNQPQHF. DNA for the CDR3: TGTGCCAGCAGCCAAGACAATCAGCCCCAGCATTTT.

The V call is TRBV5-1, the J call TRBJ2-3; TRBD1 matches 7 bases. The CDR3 is made up of 15 amino acids. Germline V gene lookup returns CDR1 SGHRS and CDR2 YFSETQ. The J segment lost 4 bases and the V segment lost 0 bases, leaving 5 bases of the junction unmatched. The CDR3 loop reads CASSLVKGAADTQYF. For the CDR3, the DNA is TGCGCCAGCAGCTTGGTGAAGGGGGCAGCAGATACGCAGTATTTT. The full variable domain, completed using reference TRBV5-1 and TRBJ2-3, is KAGVTQTPRYLIKTRGQQVTLSCSPISGHRSVSWYQQTPGQGLQFLFEYFSETQRNKGNFPGRFSGRQFSNSRSEMNVSTLELGDSALYLCASSLVKGAADTQYFGPGTRLTVL.

The J gene is TRBJ1-1, the V gene TRBV20-1; D uncertain. Trimming cost V 1 base and J 9 bases, with 6 bases left between them. Looked up from germline, CDR1 is DFQATT and CDR2 is SNEGSKA (reference sequence). The CDR3 consists of 10 residues. The CDR3 protein is CSARGRKAFF. CDR3 nucleotide sequence: TGCAGTGCTAGAGGGAGAAAAGCTTTCTTT.

The chain links TRBV19 to TRBJ1-5; D not certain. CDR3 length equals 15 residues. The germline V gene encodes CDR1 LNHDA and CDR2 SQIVND (reference sequence). V shed 6 bases and J shed 0 bases, with 12 bases lying between them. The CDR3 DNA is TGTGCCAGTAGGCCTCAAGAAAATAGCAATCAGCCCCAGCATTTT. Amino acids: CASRPQENSNQPQHF. Using reference TRBV19 and TRBJ1-5 for the parts outside the CDR3, the full variable domain is DGGITQSPKYLFRKEGQNVTLSCEQNLNHDAMYWYRQDPGQGLRLIYYSQIVNDFQKGDIAEGYSVSREKKESFPLTVTSAQKNPTAFYLCASRPQENSNQPQHFGDGTRLSIL.

The chain is built from TRBV18 and TRBJ1-5, with D unresolved. Trimming took 2 bases from V and 5 from J, leaving 7 bases between them. Germline V CDR1 and CDR2: KGHSH, LQKENI. This CDR3 has 13 residues. In DNA, the CDR3 is TGTGCCAGCTCACCAGGGAGGGATCAGCCCCAGCATTTT. Translated, it gives CASSPGRDQPQHF. Looking up the rest from reference TRBV18 and TRBJ1-5 gives the full variable domain: NAGVMQNPRHLVRRRGQEARLRCSPMKGHSHVYWYRQLPEEGLKFMVYLQKENIIDESGMPKERFSAEFPKEGPSILRIQQVVRGDSAAYFCASSPGRDQPQHFGDGTRLSIL.

The rearrangement uses TRBV5-1 and TRBJ2-1, with a weak D call TRBD2 (5 bases). The CDR3 is 14 residues long. Trimming removed 2 bases at V and 7 bases at J, with 13 bases between. Germline CDR1 reads SGHRS; CDR2 reads YFSETQ. CDR3 nucleotide sequence: TGCGCCAGCAGCTTCGGAGCTACGGGGAATGAGCAGTTCTTC. Protein product: CASSFGATGNEQFF.

This clone has only one observation. The chain uses TRBV6-5 and TRBJ1-1; D gene uncertain. Germline values: CDR1 MNHEY, CDR2 SVGAGI. This CDR3 contains 12 residues. Trimming took off 0 bases at V and 8 bases at J, with 7 bases between the two ends. In nucleotides, the CDR3 is TGTGCCAGCAGTTACTCCTGGCAGGAAGCTTTCTTT. Protein product: CASSYSWQEAFF.

This clone appeared a single time. This chain connects TRBV5-8 to TRBJ1-3; 7 positions match TRBD1. The CDR3 is 15 residues long. Germline V gene sequence: CDR1 SGHTS, CDR2 YDEGEE. The V segment lost 5 bases and the J segment 0 bases; nucleotides outside the gene matches: 5. CDR3: CASRRRDSSGNTIYF. As DNA, the CDR3 is TGTGCCAGCAGGCGGAGGGACAGCTCTGGAAACACCATATATTTT.

The chain employs TRBV5-1 and TRBJ2-7; 7 positions agree with TRBD1. Losses at the gene ends were 4 bases for V and 8 bases for J; bases not matched to a gene: 3. This CDR3 is 11 amino acids long. CDR1 and CDR2 (germline): SGHRS, YFSETQ. CDR3 in amino acids: CASSPGQKQYF. For the CDR3, the DNA is TGCGCCAGCAGCCCGGGACAGAAGCAGTACTTC.